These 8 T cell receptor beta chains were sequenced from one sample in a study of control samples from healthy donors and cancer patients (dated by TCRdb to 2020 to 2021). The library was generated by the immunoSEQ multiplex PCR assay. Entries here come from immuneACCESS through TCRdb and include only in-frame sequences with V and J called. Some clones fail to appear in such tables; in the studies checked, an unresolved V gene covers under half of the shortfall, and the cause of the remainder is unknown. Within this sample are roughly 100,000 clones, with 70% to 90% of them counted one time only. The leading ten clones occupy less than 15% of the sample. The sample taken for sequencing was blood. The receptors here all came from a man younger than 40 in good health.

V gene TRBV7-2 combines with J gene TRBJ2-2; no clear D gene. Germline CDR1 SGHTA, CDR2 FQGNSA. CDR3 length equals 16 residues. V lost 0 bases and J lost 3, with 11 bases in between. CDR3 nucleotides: TGTGCCAGCAGCTTAGCGTACCCGCAAGACACCGGGGAGCTGTTTTTT. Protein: CASSLAYPQDTGELFF. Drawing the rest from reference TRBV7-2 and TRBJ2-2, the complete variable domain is GAGVSQSPSNKVTEKGKDVELRCDPISGHTALYWYRQSLGQGLEFLIYFQGNSAPDKSGLPSDRFSAERTGGSVSTLTIQRTQQEDSAVYLCASSLAYPQDTGELFFGEGSRLTVL.

CDR3 in amino acids: CASSFTAGGNEQFF. The CDR3 DNA reads as TGCGCCAGCAGCTTTACGGCGGGGGGCAATGAGCAGTTCTTC. The genes are TRBV5-1 and TRBJ2-1; 8 bases map to TRBD2. CDR3 length: 14 amino acids. Germline CDR1 and CDR2: SGHRS and YFSETQ. With V trimmed by 2 bases and J by 6 bases, 4 bases remained unmatched. The whole variable domain, remainder taken from reference TRBV5-1 and TRBJ2-1, is KAGVTQTPRYLIKTRGQQVTLSCSPISGHRSVSWYQQTPGQGLQFLFEYFSETQRNKGNFPGRFSGRQFSNSRSEMNVSTLELGDSALYLCASSFTAGGNEQFFGPGTRLTVL.

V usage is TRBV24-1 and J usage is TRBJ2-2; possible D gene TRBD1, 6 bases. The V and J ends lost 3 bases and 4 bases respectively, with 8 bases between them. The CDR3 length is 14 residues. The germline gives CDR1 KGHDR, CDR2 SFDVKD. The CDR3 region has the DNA TGTGCCACCAGTGATGTACAGGGCACCGGGGAGCTGTTTTTT. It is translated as CATSDVQGTGELFF.

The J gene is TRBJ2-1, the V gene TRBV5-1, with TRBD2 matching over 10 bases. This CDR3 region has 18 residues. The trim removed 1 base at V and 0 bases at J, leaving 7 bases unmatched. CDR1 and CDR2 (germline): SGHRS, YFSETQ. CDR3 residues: CASSLWTSGGSSYNEQFF. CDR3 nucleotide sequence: TGCGCCAGCAGCTTGTGGACTAGCGGAGGGAGCTCCTACAATGAGCAGTTCTTC.

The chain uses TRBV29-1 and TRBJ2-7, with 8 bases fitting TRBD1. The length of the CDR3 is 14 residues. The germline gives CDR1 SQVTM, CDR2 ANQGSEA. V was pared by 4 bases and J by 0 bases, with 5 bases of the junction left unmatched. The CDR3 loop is CSVGQGNPSYEQYF. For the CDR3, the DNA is TGCAGCGTTGGACAGGGGAACCCCTCCTACGAGCAGTACTTC.

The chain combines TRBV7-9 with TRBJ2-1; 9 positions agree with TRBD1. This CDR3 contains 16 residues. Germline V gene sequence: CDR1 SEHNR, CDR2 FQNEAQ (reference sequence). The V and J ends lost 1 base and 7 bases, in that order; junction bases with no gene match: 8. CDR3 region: CASSLGPGQGKNEQFF. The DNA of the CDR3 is TGTGCCAGCAGCTTAGGCCCGGGACAGGGTAAAAATGAGCAGTTCTTC.

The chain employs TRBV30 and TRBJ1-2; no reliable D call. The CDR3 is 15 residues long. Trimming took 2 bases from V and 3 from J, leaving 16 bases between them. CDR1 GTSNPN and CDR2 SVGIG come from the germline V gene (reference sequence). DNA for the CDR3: TGTGCCTGGAGTCTCACCTCGACAAGAGACTATGGCTACACCTTC. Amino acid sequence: CAWSLTSTRDYGYTF.

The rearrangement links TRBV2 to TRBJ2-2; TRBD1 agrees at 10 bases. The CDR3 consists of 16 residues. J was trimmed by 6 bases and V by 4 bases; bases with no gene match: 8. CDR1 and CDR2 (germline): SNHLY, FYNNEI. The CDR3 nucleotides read TGTGCCAGCAGTGGACAGGGGGCCGTATTGGCCGGGGAGCTGTTTTTT. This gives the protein CASSGQGAVLAGELFF.